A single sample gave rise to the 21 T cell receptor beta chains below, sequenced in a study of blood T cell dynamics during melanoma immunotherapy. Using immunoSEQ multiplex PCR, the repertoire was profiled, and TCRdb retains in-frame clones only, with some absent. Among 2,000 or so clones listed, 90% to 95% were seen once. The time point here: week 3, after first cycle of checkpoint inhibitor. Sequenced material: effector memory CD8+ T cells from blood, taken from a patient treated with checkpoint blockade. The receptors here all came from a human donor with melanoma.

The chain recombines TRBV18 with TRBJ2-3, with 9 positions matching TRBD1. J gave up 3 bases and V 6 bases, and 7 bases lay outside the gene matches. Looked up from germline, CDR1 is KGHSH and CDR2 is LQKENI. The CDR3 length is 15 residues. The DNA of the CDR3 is TGTGCCAGCTCGCATACACAGGGGGCTACAGATACGCAGTATTTT. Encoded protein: CASSHTQGATDTQYF.

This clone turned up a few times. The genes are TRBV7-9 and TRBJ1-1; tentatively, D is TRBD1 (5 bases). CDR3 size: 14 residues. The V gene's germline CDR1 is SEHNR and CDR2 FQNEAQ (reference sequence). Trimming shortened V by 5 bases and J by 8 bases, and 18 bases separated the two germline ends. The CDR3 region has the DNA TGTGCCAGCAGCGCCGCACGGGGACGGGGGGAAGCTTTCTTT. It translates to CASSAARGRGEAFF.

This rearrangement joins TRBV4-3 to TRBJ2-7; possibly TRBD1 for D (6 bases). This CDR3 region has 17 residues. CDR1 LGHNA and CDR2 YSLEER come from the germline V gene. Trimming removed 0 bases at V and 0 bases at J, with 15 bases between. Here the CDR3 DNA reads TGCGCCAGCAGCCAAGATACAGGGACGGGGTTCTCCTACGAGCAGTACTTC. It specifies CASSQDTGTGFSYEQYF.

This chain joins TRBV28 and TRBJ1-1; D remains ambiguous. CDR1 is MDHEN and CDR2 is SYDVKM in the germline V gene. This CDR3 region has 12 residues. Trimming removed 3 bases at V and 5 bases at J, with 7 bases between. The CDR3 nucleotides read TGTGCCAGCAGTTTGCCAGGAACTGAAGCTTTCTTT. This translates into CASSLPGTEAFF.

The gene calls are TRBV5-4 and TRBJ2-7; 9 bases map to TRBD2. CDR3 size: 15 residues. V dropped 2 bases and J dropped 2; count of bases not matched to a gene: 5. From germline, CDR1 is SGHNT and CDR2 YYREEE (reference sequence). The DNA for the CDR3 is TGTGCCAGCAGCTTTGCGACTAGCGGTACCTACGAGCAGTACTTC. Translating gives CASSFATSGTYEQYF.

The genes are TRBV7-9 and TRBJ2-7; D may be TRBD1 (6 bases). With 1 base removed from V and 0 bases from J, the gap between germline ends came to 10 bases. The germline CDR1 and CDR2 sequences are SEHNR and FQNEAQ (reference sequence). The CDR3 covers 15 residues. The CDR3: CASSLEWDNSYEQYF. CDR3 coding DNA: TGTGCCAGCAGCTTAGAGTGGGACAACTCCTACGAGCAGTACTTC.

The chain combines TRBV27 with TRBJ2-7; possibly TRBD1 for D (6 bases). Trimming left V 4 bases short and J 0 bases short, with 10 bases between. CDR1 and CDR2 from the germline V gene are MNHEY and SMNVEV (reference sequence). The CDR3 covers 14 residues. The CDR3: CASSSTGSSYEQYF. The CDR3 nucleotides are TGTGCCAGCAGTTCGACAGGTAGCTCCTACGAGCAGTACTTC.

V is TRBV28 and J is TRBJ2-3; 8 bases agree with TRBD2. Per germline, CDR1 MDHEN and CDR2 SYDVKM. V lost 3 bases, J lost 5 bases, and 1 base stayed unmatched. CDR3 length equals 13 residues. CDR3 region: CASSLLAGDTQYF. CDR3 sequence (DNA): TGTGCCAGCAGTTTGCTAGCGGGAGATACGCAGTATTTT.

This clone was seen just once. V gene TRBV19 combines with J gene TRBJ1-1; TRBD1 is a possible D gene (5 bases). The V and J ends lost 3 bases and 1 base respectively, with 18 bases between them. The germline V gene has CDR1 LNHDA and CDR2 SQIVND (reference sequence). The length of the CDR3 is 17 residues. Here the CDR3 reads CASSIGRGDPKNTEAFF. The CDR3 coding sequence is TGTGCCAGTAGTATTGGGCGAGGGGACCCAAAGAACACTGAAGCTTTCTTT.

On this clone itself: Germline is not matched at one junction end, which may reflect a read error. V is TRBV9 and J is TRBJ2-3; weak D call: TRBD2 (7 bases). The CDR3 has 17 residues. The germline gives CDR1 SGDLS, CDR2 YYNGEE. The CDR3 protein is CAGSVEPAGASTDTQYF. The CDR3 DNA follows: TGTGCCGGCAGCGTAGAACCCGCGGGGGCAAGCACAGATACGCAGTATTTT.

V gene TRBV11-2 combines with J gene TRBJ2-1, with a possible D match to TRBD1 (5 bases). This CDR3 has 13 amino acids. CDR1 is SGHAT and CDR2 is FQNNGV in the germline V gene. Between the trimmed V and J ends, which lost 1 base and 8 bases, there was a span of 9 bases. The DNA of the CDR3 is TGTGCCAGCAGCTTAGTTAGGGGTTATGAGCAGTTCTTC. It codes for CASSLVRGYEQFF.

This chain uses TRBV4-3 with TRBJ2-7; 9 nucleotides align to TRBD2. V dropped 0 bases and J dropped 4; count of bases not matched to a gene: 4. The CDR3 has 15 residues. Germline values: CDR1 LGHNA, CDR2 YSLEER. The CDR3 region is CASSQDRSGRYEQYF. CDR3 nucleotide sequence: TGCGCCAGCAGCCAAGATAGGAGCGGGAGGTACGAGCAGTACTTC.

CDR3 DNA: TGTGCCAGCAGCTTAGGGGACAGGGGTTTTTCACCCCTCCACTTT. Translation gives CASSLGDRGFSPLHF. The V call is TRBV13, the J call TRBJ1-6; 9 bases are shared with TRBD1. CDR1 and CDR2 from the germline V gene are PRHDT and FYEKMQ (reference sequence). CDR3 length equals 15 residues. The V and J ends lost 0 bases and 9 bases, in that order; junction bases with no gene match: 3. The variable domain in full, completed from reference TRBV13 and TRBJ1-6, reads AAGVIQSPRHLIKEKRETATLKCYPIPRHDTVYWYQQGPGQDPQFLISFYEKMQSDKGSIPDRFSAQQFSDYHSELNMSSLELGDSALYFCASSLGDRGFSPLHFGNGTRLTVT.

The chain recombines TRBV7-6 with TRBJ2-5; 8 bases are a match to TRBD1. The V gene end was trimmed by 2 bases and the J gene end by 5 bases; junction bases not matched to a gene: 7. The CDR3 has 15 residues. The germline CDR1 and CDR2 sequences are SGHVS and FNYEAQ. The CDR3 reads CASSLTTGERETQYF. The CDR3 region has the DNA TGTGCCAGCAGCTTAACGACAGGGGAACGGGAGACCCAGTACTTC.

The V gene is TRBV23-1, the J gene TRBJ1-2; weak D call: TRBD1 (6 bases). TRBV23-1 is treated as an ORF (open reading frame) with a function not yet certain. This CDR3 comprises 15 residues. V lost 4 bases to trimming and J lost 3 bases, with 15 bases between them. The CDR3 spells CASSPPKGEHYGYTF. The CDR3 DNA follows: TGCGCCAGCAGTCCCCCAAAGGGGGAACACTATGGCTACACCTTC.

CDR3 DNA sequence: TGTGCCAGCAGTACCCACGACCAGGCGCAGTATTTT. Residues: CASSTHDQAQYF. V gene TRBV7-9 combines with J gene TRBJ2-3; D is undetermined. Germline V gene data show CDR1 as SEHNR and CDR2 as FQNEAQ (reference sequence). The CDR3 extends over 12 amino acids. Trimming stripped 6 bases from V and 10 bases from J, with 14 bases between.

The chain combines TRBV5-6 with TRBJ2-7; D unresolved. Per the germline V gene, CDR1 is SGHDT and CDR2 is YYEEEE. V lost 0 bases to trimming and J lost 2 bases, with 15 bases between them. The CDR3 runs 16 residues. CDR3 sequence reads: CASSLALTPTTYEQYF. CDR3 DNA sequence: TGTGCCAGCAGCTTGGCCCTAACTCCCACAACCTACGAGCAGTACTTC.

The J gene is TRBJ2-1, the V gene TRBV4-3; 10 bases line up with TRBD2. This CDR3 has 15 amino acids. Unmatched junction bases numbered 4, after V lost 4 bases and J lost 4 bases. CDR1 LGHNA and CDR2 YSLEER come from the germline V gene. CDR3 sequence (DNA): TGCGCCAGCAGCCTAGCGGGAGGCGGATACAATGAGCAGTTCTTC. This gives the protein CASSLAGGGYNEQFF.

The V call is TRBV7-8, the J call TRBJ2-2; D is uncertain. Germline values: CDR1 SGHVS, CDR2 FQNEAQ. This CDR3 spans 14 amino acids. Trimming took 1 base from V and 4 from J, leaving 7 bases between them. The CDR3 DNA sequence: TGTGCCAGCAGCTTAGGGCAGACCACCGGGGAGCTGTTTTTT. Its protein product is CASSLGQTTGELFF.

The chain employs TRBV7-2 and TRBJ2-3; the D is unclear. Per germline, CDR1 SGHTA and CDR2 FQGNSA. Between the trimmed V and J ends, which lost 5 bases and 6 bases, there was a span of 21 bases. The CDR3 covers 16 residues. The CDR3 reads CASSAHLVGYGDTQYF. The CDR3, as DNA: TGTGCCAGCAGCGCCCACCTAGTGGGGTACGGTGATACGCAGTATTTT. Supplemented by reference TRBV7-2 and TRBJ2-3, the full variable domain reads GAGVSQSPSNKVTEKGKDVELRCDPISGHTALYWYRQSLGQGLEFLIYFQGNSAPDKSGLPSDRFSAERTGGSVSTLTIQRTQQEDSAVYLCASSAHLVGYGDTQYFGPGTRLTVL.

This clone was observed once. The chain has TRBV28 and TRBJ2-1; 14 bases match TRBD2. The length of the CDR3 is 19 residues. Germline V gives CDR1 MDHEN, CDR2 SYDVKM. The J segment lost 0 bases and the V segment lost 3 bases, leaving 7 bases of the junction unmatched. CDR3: CASSFLPGTSGSSYNEQFF. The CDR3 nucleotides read TGTGCCAGCAGTTTCCTACCTGGGACTAGCGGGAGCTCCTACAATGAGCAGTTCTTC. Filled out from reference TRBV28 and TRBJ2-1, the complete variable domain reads DVKVTQSSRYLVKRTGEKVFLECVQDMDHENMFWYRQDPGLGLRLIYFSYDVKMKEKGDIPEGYSVSREKKERFSLILESASTNQTSMYLCASSFLPGTSGSSYNEQFFGPGTRLTVL.